A selection of T cell receptor beta chains follows, all from one sample in a study of beta chain features in type 1 diabetes. This table comes from immunoSEQ multiplex PCR, and its TCRdb copy is limited to in-frame clones, with some not included. The sample yields hundreds of thousands of clones, about 14% seen once. Sequencing was carried out using naive CD4+ T cells from blood. The receptor source for this set is a man aged 18 to 35 in good health. The CDR3 runs from the conserved cysteine through the conserved F or W. Fields, in order: V gene, J gene, D gene, clone size, CDR3 protein, CDR3 DNA. D genes are given only for firm matches. Clone sizes are given selectively: once, few, many, or a class where the clone is expanded.

v_call: TRBV30; j_call: TRBJ2-7; d_call: -; clone_size: -; cdr3_aa: CAWSVRVAGYYEQYF; cdr3_nt: TGTGCCTGGAGTGTACGCGTCGCCGGATACTACGAGCAGTACTTC
v_call: TRBV18; j_call: TRBJ2-1; d_call: -; clone_size: few; cdr3_aa: CASSLYSALLYEQFF; cdr3_nt: TGTGCCAGCTCACTTTACTCGGCCCTCTTGTATGAGCAGTTCTTC
v_call: TRBV29-1; j_call: TRBJ2-7; d_call: TRBD1; clone_size: -; cdr3_aa: CSGGTGSSYEQYF; cdr3_nt: TGCAGCGGCGGGACAGGGAGCTCCTACGAGCAGTACTTC
v_call: TRBV4-1; j_call: TRBJ1-6; d_call: TRBD1; clone_size: few; cdr3_aa: CASSQDMGTADLRNSPLHF; cdr3_nt: TGCGCCAGCAGCCAAGATATGGGGACAGCAGACCTCCGTAATTCACCCCTCCACTTT
v_call: TRBV25-1; j_call: TRBJ2-7; d_call: -; clone_size: -; cdr3_aa: CASSEYDRQRLYEQYF; cdr3_nt: TGTGCCAGCAGTGAATATGACCGACAACGACTCTACGAGCAGTACTTC
v_call: TRBV4-2; j_call: TRBJ1-5; d_call: -; clone_size: -; cdr3_aa: CASSLTVHSTYQPQHF; cdr3_nt: TGTGCCAGCAGCCTGACCGTCCACAGTACTTATCAGCCCCAGCATTTT
v_call: TRBV7-6; j_call: TRBJ2-4; d_call: -; clone_size: -; cdr3_aa: CASSPKGNKNIQYF; cdr3_nt: TGTGCCAGCAGCCCCAAGGGTAACAAAAACATTCAGTACTTC
v_call: TRBV15; j_call: TRBJ1-1; d_call: -; clone_size: once; cdr3_aa: CATSREGTNTEAFF; cdr3_nt: TGTGCCACCAGCAGAGAGGGAACGAACACTGAAGCTTTCTTT
v_call: TRBV10-3; j_call: TRBJ2-1; d_call: -; clone_size: many; cdr3_aa: CAITGRDYNEQFF; cdr3_nt: TGTGCCATCACAGGCAGAGATTACAATGAGCAGTTCTTC
v_call: TRBV29-1; j_call: TRBJ2-7; d_call: TRBD1; clone_size: few; cdr3_aa: CSVVQGARGEQYF; cdr3_nt: TGCAGCGTCGTTCAGGGGGCGCGGGGCGAGCAGTACTTC
v_call: TRBV9; j_call: TRBJ2-5; d_call: TRBD2; clone_size: -; cdr3_aa: CASSGPLPGGIRETQYF; cdr3_nt: TGTGCCAGCAGCGGACCTCTCCCGGGAGGGATACGCGAGACCCAGTACTTC
v_call: TRBV7-3; j_call: TRBJ1-1; d_call: -; clone_size: few; cdr3_aa: CASSYQENTEAFF; cdr3_nt: TGTGCCAGCAGCTACCAGGAGAACACTGAAGCTTTCTTT
v_call: TRBV5-5; j_call: TRBJ2-3; d_call: -; clone_size: -; cdr3_aa: CADGPDFSTDTQYF; cdr3_nt: TGTGCTGATGGTCCAGACTTTAGCACAGATACGCAGTATTTT
v_call: TRBV11-2; j_call: TRBJ2-5; d_call: TRBD1; clone_size: -; cdr3_aa: CASSSRDRVQETQYF; cdr3_nt: TGTGCCAGCAGCTCCCGGGACAGGGTCCAAGAGACCCAGTACTTC
v_call: TRBV9; j_call: TRBJ1-1; d_call: -; clone_size: few; cdr3_aa: CASGRQRGTEAFF; cdr3_nt: TGTGCCAGCGGTCGACAGCGGGGCACTGAAGCTTTCTTT
v_call: TRBV27; j_call: TRBJ2-7; d_call: -; clone_size: -; cdr3_aa: CASSCPSYEQYF; cdr3_nt: TGTGCCAGCAGTTGCCCTTCCTACGAGCAGTACTTC
v_call: TRBV7-9; j_call: TRBJ2-7; d_call: TRBD2; clone_size: -; cdr3_aa: CATSIAGYYEQYF; cdr3_nt: TGTGCCACCTCGATAGCGGGCTACTACGAGCAGTACTTC
v_call: TRBV9; j_call: TRBJ1-5; d_call: -; clone_size: -; cdr3_aa: CASSVEGHRNQPQHF; cdr3_nt: TGTGCCAGCAGCGTAGAGGGCCACAGGAATCAGCCCCAGCATTTT
v_call: TRBV28; j_call: TRBJ2-7; d_call: -; clone_size: few; cdr3_aa: CASSLGWQGSYEQYF; cdr3_nt: TGTGCCAGCAGTTTGGGGTGGCAGGGTTCCTACGAGCAGTACTTC
v_call: TRBV19; j_call: TRBJ1-2; d_call: TRBD1; clone_size: -; cdr3_aa: CASADRGGYGYTF; cdr3_nt: TGTGCCAGTGCTGACAGGGGCGGCTATGGCTACACCTTC
v_call: TRBV18; j_call: TRBJ2-7; d_call: -; clone_size: -; cdr3_aa: CASSNTGSEQYF; cdr3_nt: TGTGCCAGCTCAAATACAGGGTCCGAGCAGTACTTC
v_call: TRBV7-9; j_call: TRBJ1-3; d_call: -; clone_size: few; cdr3_aa: CASSLIWFSGNTIYF; cdr3_nt: TGTGCCAGCAGCTTAATCTGGTTCTCTGGAAACACCATATATTTT
v_call: TRBV7-8; j_call: TRBJ2-2; d_call: -; clone_size: -; cdr3_aa: CASSSKGQAGELFF; cdr3_nt: TGTGCCAGCAGCTCTAAGGGTCAAGCCGGGGAGCTGTTTTTT
v_call: TRBV5-1; j_call: TRBJ2-7; d_call: -; clone_size: few; cdr3_aa: CASSPGTDSYEQYF; cdr3_nt: TGCGCCAGCAGCCCGGGGACTGACTCCTACGAGCAGTACTTC
v_call: TRBV30; j_call: TRBJ1-1; d_call: TRBD1; clone_size: -; cdr3_aa: CAWIKGQGNMEAFF; cdr3_nt: TGTGCCTGGATAAAAGGACAGGGAAACATGGAAGCTTTCTTT
v_call: TRBV14; j_call: TRBJ2-3; d_call: -; clone_size: few; cdr3_aa: CASSQTVLTQYF; cdr3_nt: TGTGCCAGCAGCCAAACGGTCCTTACGCAGTATTTT
v_call: TRBV11-2; j_call: TRBJ1-4; d_call: -; clone_size: few; cdr3_aa: CASSLGQAEKLFF; cdr3_nt: TGTGCCAGCAGCTTAGGACAGGCCGAAAAACTGTTTTTT
v_call: TRBV14; j_call: TRBJ2-2; d_call: -; clone_size: few; cdr3_aa: CASSQGTYTGELFF; cdr3_nt: TGTGCCAGCAGCCAAGGGACATACACCGGGGAGCTGTTTTTT
v_call: TRBV9; j_call: TRBJ1-2; d_call: -; clone_size: -; cdr3_aa: CASSVGLGTLYGYTF; cdr3_nt: TGTGCCAGCAGCGTAGGACTGGGGACCCTCTATGGCTACACCTTC
v_call: TRBV5-1; j_call: TRBJ2-7; d_call: -; clone_size: few; cdr3_aa: CASSLGAGVREQYF; cdr3_nt: TGCGCCAGCAGCTTGGGCGCAGGGGTGAGGGAGCAGTACTTC
v_call: TRBV13; j_call: TRBJ2-1; d_call: -; clone_size: -; cdr3_aa: CASSQKFQRSYNEQFF; cdr3_nt: TGTGCCAGCAGCCAAAAATTCCAGCGCTCCTACAATGAGCAGTTCTTC
v_call: TRBV28; j_call: TRBJ1-2; d_call: -; clone_size: few; cdr3_aa: CASSLRSGTYGYTF; cdr3_nt: TGTGCCAGCAGTTTAAGGTCCGGGACCTATGGCTACACCTTC